Presented here are 20 T cell receptor beta chains from one specimen sequenced in a study of Ad26.COV2.S vaccination and SARS-CoV-2 variants. The protocol was immunoSEQ multiplex PCR, while the TCRdb copy is restricted to in-frame clones and leaves out a portion. The table includes hundreds of thousands of clones, approximately 88% detected once. Described treatment: about 20 received Ad26.COV2.S at low or high dose, single or two shots; about 5 received placebo; per-sample allocation not given. Sampling occurred on day 63 after the first vaccine or placebo injection. The specimen was peripheral blood, collected in a trial of Ad26.COV2.S vaccine versus placebo. The receptors were gathered from a person aged 18-60 years who received the Ad26.COV2.S COVID-19 vaccine or a placebo.

There are a few counts of this clone. The rearrangement links TRBV6-2 or TRBV6-3 to TRBJ1-2; 8 nucleotides agree with TRBD1. This CDR3 comprises 14 residues. Germline V CDR1 and CDR2: MNHEY, SVGEGT. V shed 6 bases, J shed 4 bases, and the junction held 7 bases outside the gene matches. The CDR3 DNA reads TGTGCCAGCAGCGGACAGGGAGGTTCCTATGGCTACACCTTC. Amino acids: CASSGQGGSYGYTF.

J is TRBJ2-3 and V is TRBV7-2; TRBD2 agrees at 12 bases. CDR1 and CDR2 (germline): SGHTA, FQGNSA. The CDR3 runs 16 residues. The V and J ends lost 0 bases and 7 bases, in that order; junction bases with no gene match: 5. Written as DNA, the CDR3 is TGTGCCAGCAGCTTAGCGCTAGCGGGGGGGCAACATACGCAGTATTTT. Amino acid sequence: CASSLALAGGQHTQYF. The full variable domain, in which reference TRBV7-2 and TRBJ2-3 provide the parts outside the CDR3, is GAGVSQSPSNKVTEKGKDVELRCDPISGHTALYWYRQSLGQGLEFLIYFQGNSAPDKSGLPSDRFSAERTGGSVSTLTIQRTQQEDSAVYLCASSLALAGGQHTQYFGPGTRLTVL.

V gene TRBV11-1 combines with J gene TRBJ2-2, with a tentative D call TRBD1 (6 bases). This CDR3 spans 15 amino acids. The V end was cut by 1 base, the J end by 0 bases, with 6 bases between. In germline, CDR1 is SGHAT, CDR2 FQDESV (reference sequence). This chain's CDR3 is CASSLDRANTGELFF. CDR3 DNA: TGTGCCAGCAGCTTAGACAGGGCGAACACCGGGGAGCTGTTTTTT.

This rearrangement joins TRBV7-3 to TRBJ2-5; D is ambiguous. The CDR3 spans 13 residues. Germline CDR1 SGHTA, CDR2 FQGTGA. Trimming left V 3 bases short and J 2 bases short, with 7 bases between. The CDR3 DNA sequence: TGTGCCAGCAGCTTCAGTTTTCAAGAGACCCAGTACTTC. It encodes CASSFSFQETQYF.

The rearrangement joins TRBV7-9 to TRBJ2-1; 7 bases align to TRBD2. Trimming cost V 5 bases and J 2 bases; bases outside gene matches: 6. Germline V CDR1 and CDR2: SEHNR, FQNEAQ (reference sequence). The length of the CDR3 is 15 residues. CDR3 DNA: TGTGCCAGCAGCCCACCGGGACTAACCTACAATGAGCAGTTCTTC. It translates to CASSPPGLTYNEQFF. Variable domain in full (rest from reference TRBV7-9 and TRBJ2-1): DTGVSQNPRHKITKRGQNVTFRCDPISEHNRLYWYRQTLGQGPEFLTYFQNEAQLEKSRLLSDRFSAERPKGSFSTLEIQRTEQGDSAMYLCASSPPGLTYNEQFFGPGTRLTVL.

This clone was detected only once. J is TRBJ2-3 and V is TRBV9; D is perhaps TRBD2 (6 bases). The CDR3 is 15 residues long. CDR1 and CDR2 (germline): SGDLS, YYNGEE. V gave up 0 bases and J gave up 5 bases, with 13 bases separating them. CDR3 amino acids: CASSVAHGGQDTQYF. CDR3 DNA: TGTGCCAGCAGCGTAGCCCACGGGGGTCAAGATACGCAGTATTTT.

The chain joins TRBV7-2 to TRBJ1-1, with 9 bases lining up with TRBD1. CDR1 and CDR2 from the germline V gene are SGHTA and FQGNSA. J gave up 4 bases and V 5 bases, and 11 bases lay outside the gene matches. This CDR3 is built from 16 residues. The CDR3 DNA is TGTGCCAGCAGCCCTGGGACAGGGTATCGGAGCACTGAAGCTTTCTTT. Encoded protein: CASSPGTGYRSTEAFF.

The CDR3 loop reads CASSQGGGLAGNLAKNIQYF. The CDR3, as DNA: TGTGCCAGCAGCCAGGGAGGGGGACTAGCGGGAAATTTAGCCAAAAACATTCAGTACTTC. V is TRBV3-1 (or the pseudogene TRBV3-2) and J is TRBJ2-4; TRBD2 agrees at 13 bases. CDR3 length: 20 amino acids. Trimming at V came to 3 bases and at J to 0 bases, leaving 11 bases not matched to a gene. Germline values: CDR1 LGHDT, CDR2 YNNKEL (reference sequence).

The chain carries TRBV20-1 and TRBJ2-7, with 7 bases aligning to TRBD2. Germline CDR1 is DFQATT and CDR2 is SNEGSKA (reference sequence). The CDR3 length is 15 residues. Germline trimming cut 3 bases from V and 6 bases from J; bases unmatched to any gene: 14. The CDR3 bases are TGCAGTGCTAGTCCCAAGGGGACTACCTCCACCGAGCAGTACTTC. The encoded protein is CSASPKGTTSTEQYF.

The chain combines TRBV11-2 with TRBJ2-2; 10 bases line up with TRBD2. Germline CDR1 is SGHAT and CDR2 is FQNNGV. V lost 2 bases to trimming and J lost 2 bases; unmatched junction nucleotides: 11. The CDR3 is made up of 19 amino acids. CDR3: CASSLSGLAAFPNTGELFF. Written as DNA, the CDR3 is TGTGCCAGCAGCTTATCCGGACTAGCGGCCTTCCCAAACACCGGGGAGCTGTTTTTT.

The V and J genes are TRBV18 and TRBJ2-1, with 9 bases identical to TRBD1. CDR3 length: 13 residues. V trimming: 3 bases; J trimming: 13 bases; junction bases outside the gene matches: 7. Germline values: CDR1 KGHSH, CDR2 LQKENI. As DNA, the CDR3 is TGTGCCAGCTCACCCGCGCCACAGGGGGCCCAGTTCTTC. This gives the protein CASSPAPQGAQFF.

V usage is TRBV4-3 and J usage is TRBJ1-6, with TRBD1 matching over 11 bases. The length of the CDR3 is 17 residues. V dropped 6 bases and J dropped 4; count of bases not matched to a gene: 8. Germline V gene sequence: CDR1 LGHNA, CDR2 YSLEER. This chain's CDR3 is CASRQTGTGGYNSPLHF. CDR3 coding DNA: TGCGCCAGCAGACAAACCGGGACAGGGGGTTATAATTCACCCCTCCACTTT.

J is TRBJ1-3 and V is TRBV30; D not resolved. V was pared by 3 bases and J by 0 bases, with 12 bases between. The CDR3 is made up of 15 amino acids. The V gene's germline CDR1 is GTSNPN and CDR2 SVGIG (reference sequence). CDR3 protein: CAWSRGKASGNTIYF. Here the CDR3 DNA reads TGTGCCTGGAGCCGCGGAAAGGCCTCTGGAAACACCATATATTTT.

The genes are TRBV30 and TRBJ2-1, with TRBD1 as a possible D gene (6 bases). Trimming removed 2 bases from V and 2 bases from J, with 13 bases in between. In germline, CDR1 is GTSNPN, CDR2 SVGIG (reference sequence). This CDR3 comprises 15 residues. CDR3 sequence: CAWSTPGAPYNEQFF. The CDR3 DNA sequence: TGTGCCTGGAGTACTCCAGGGGCCCCCTACAATGAGCAGTTCTTC.

CDR3 residues: CASSLEDRNYGYTF. The CDR3 coding sequence is TGTGCCAGCAGCTTAGAGGACAGGAACTATGGCTACACCTTC. This chain connects TRBV3-1 (or the pseudogene TRBV3-2) to TRBJ1-2; 7 bases agree with TRBD1. The CDR3 consists of 14 residues. Losses at the gene ends were 5 bases for V and 2 bases for J; bases not matched to a gene: 5. Germline V gene data show CDR1 as LGHDT and CDR2 as YNNKEL (reference sequence).

The CDR3 region has the DNA TGTGCCAGCAGCGCATCCCCCCGGGGGGGGAACACCGGGGAGCTGTTTTTT. Encoded protein: CASSASPRGGNTGELFF. V and J are TRBV9 and TRBJ2-2; 8 bases line up with TRBD2. This CDR3 comprises 17 residues. Germline V gene sequence: CDR1 SGDLS, CDR2 YYNGEE. V was clipped by 3 bases and J by 1 base; unmatched bases: 8. Full variable domain (remainder filled in from reference TRBV9 and TRBJ2-2): DSGVTQTPKHLITATGQRVTLRCSPRSGDLSVYWYQQSLDQGLQFLIQYYNGEERAKGNILERFSAQQFPDLHSELNLSSLELGDSALYFCASSASPRGGNTGELFFGEGSRLTVL.

This clone was seen only once. The chain employs TRBV21-1 and TRBJ1-1. TRBV21-1 is an annotated pseudogene. This CDR3 region has 15 residues. The CDR3 sequence: CASSNCPGSNTEAFF. Here the CDR3 DNA reads TGTGCCAGCAGCAATTGCCCGGGTTCGAACACTGAAGCTTTCTTT.

V is TRBV14 and J is TRBJ2-7; D gene uncertain. Trimming shortened V by 4 bases and J by 0 bases, and 10 bases separated the two germline ends. Per germline, CDR1 SGHDN and CDR2 FVKESK. The CDR3 is made up of 14 amino acids. CDR3 DNA: TGTGCCAGCAGCCTACCAGGAATCTCCTACGAGCAGTACTTC. This encodes CASSLPGISYEQYF.

The chain has TRBV4-1 and TRBJ1-5; 8 bases align to TRBD1. V was pared by 2 bases and J by 7 bases, with 1 base of the junction left unmatched. The CDR3 length is 13 residues. Looked up from germline, CDR1 is MGHRA and CDR2 is YSYEKL. The CDR3 DNA reads TGCGCCAGCAGCCAAACAGGGGGGCAGCCCCAGCATTTT. Amino acid sequence: CASSQTGGQPQHF.

The chain has TRBV2 and TRBJ1-4; 8 positions match TRBD1. CDR3 length: 16 residues. Unmatched junction bases numbered 12, after V lost 7 bases and J lost 5 bases. The germline V gene has CDR1 SNHLY and CDR2 FYNNEI. CDR3 in DNA: TGTGCCAGCACGCGTGATGGACAGGGCAAGAATGAAAAACTGTTTTTT. Translating gives CASTRDGQGKNEKLFF.